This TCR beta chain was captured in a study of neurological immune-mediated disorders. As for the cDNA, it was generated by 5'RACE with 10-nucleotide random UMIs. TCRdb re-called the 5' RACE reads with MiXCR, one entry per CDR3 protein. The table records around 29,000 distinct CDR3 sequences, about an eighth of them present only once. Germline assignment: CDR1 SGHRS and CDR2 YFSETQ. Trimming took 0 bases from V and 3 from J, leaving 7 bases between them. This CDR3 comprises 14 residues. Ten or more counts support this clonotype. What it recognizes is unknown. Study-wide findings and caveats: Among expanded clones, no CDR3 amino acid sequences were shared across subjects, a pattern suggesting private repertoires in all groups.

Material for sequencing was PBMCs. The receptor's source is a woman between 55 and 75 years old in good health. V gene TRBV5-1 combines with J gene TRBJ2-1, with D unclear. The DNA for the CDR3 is TGCGCCAGCAGCTTGGGTCAAGTCTACAATGAGCAGTTCTTC. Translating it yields CASSLGQVYNEQFF.